This entry features one TCR beta chain sequence. This entry comes from a study of blood T cell repertoires in COVID-19. Study information: The samples span acute and convalescent COVID-19 from the United States, Italy and Spain.

The germline V and J ends were trimmed by 4 bases and 7 bases, with 13 bases remaining between them. The CDR3 covers 13 residues. Germline V gives CDR1 KGHSH, CDR2 LQKENI. The method was immunoSEQ multiplex PCR; TCRdb's version includes in-frame clones alone and lacks a portion of them. Altogether fewer than 400,000 clones are present, approximately 89% being singletons, with the ten largest covering 5%. The study counted Cohort 3 donors as recovered given two negative PCRs, clearance, or symptom resolution. The receptor was derived from a man aged 30 to 45 who had recovered from COVID-19. This chain links TRBV18 with TRBJ1-1; D not certain. The sequencing sample was made of PBMCs or T cells enriched from blood (not recorded which). The CDR3: CASSQQAPFEAFF. CDR3 bases: TGTGCCAGCTCACAGCAGGCCCCCTTTGAAGCTTTCTTT. The full variable domain, with the rest looked up from reference TRBV18 and TRBJ1-1, is NAGVMQNPRHLVRRRGQEARLRCSPMKGHSHVYWYRQLPEEGLKFMVYLQKENIIDESGMPKERFSAEFPKEGPSILRIQQVVRGDSAAYFCASSQQAPFEAFFGQGTRLTVV.